The T cell receptor beta chain under discussion was sequenced for a study of shared clonotypes between healthy human individuals. Study in general: There were three CD4 naive, three CD4 memory, two CD8 naive and one CD8 memory plates per donor. Broader study findings: Sampling covered nothing but blood. Tissue TCR repertoires likely differ from those found in blood.

Healthy and HIV-negative, the adult donors had no recent acute infections or vaccinations. V was trimmed by 1 base and J by 0 bases, leaving 11 bases between them. Germline V gene lookup returns CDR1 SGHRS and CDR2 YFSETQ. This CDR3 spans 16 amino acids. Clones were read by immunoSEQ multiplex PCR, and TCRdb kept only the in-frame ones, dropping some. The sample holds around 2.3 million clones, approximately 96% seen once. Note on this clone: Its antigen remains unidentified.

This TCR was recovered from a young man in good health. The chain uses TRBV5-1 and TRBJ1-3, with a weak D call TRBD1 (6 bases). The sequenced sample consisted of naive CD4+ T cells sorted from blood. Regarding subset: CD45RA+ positively selected. In nucleotides, the CDR3 is TGCGCCAGCAGCTTGACCGGACAGCCCTCTGGAAACACCATATATTTT. It is translated as CASSLTGQPSGNTIYF.